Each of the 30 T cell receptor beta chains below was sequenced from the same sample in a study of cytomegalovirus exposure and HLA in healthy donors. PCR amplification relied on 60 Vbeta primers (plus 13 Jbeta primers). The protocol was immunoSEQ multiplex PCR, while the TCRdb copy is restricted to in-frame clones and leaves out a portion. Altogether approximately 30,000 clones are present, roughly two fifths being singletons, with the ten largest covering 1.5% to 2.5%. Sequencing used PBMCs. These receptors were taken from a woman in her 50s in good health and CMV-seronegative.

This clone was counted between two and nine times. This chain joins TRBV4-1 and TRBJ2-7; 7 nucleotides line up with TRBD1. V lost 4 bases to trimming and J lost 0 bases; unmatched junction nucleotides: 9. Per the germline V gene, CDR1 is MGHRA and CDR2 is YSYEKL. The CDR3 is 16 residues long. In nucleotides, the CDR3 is TGCGCCAGCAGCCCACAAGGACAGGCCTCCTCCTACGAGCAGTACTTC. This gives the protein CASSPQGQASSYEQYF.

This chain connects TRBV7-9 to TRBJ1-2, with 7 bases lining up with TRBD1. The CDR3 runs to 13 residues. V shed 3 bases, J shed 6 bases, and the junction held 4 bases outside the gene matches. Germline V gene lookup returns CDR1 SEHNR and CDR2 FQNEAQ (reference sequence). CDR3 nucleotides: TGTGCCAGCAGCTTCGATGACAGGGATGGCTACACCTTC. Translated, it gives CASSFDDRDGYTF. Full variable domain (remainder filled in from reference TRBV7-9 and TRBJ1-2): DTGVSQNPRHKITKRGQNVTFRCDPISEHNRLYWYRQTLGQGPEFLTYFQNEAQLEKSRLLSDRFSAERPKGSFSTLEIQRTEQGDSAMYLCASSFDDRDGYTFGSGTRLTVV.

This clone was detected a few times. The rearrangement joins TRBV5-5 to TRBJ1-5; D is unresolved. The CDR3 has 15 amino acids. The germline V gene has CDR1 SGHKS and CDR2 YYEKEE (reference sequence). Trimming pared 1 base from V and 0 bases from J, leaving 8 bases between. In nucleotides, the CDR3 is TGTGCCAGCAGCTTGTGGGCAGATAGCAATCAGCCCCAGCATTTT. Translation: CASSLWADSNQPQHF.

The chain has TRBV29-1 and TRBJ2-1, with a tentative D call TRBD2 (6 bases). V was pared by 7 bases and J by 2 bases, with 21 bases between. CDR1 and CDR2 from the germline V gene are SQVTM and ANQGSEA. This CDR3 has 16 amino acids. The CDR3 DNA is TGCAGCGCCGCCCCCCTTAGCGGACAAGCCTACAATGAGCAGTTCTTC. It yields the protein CSAAPLSGQAYNEQFF.

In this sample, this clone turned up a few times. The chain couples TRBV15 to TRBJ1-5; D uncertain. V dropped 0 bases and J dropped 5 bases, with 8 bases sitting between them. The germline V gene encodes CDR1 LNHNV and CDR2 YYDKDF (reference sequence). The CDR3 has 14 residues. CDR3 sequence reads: CATSRDRLDQPQHF. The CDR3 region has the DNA TGTGCCACCAGCAGAGACCGACTCGATCAGCCCCAGCATTTT.

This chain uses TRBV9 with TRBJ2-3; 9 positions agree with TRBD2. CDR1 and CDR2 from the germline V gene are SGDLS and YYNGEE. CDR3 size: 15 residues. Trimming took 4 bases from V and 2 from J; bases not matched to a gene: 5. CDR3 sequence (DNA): TGTGCCAGCAGCCCATTAGCGGGAGTCACAGATACGCAGTATTTT. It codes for CASSPLAGVTDTQYF.

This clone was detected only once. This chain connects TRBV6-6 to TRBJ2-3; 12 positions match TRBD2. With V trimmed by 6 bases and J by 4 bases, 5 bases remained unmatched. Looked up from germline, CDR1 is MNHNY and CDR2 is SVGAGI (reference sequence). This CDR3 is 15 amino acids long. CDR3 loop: CASSFPSGRADTQYF. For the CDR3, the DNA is TGTGCCAGCAGCTTCCCTAGCGGGAGGGCAGATACGCAGTATTTT.

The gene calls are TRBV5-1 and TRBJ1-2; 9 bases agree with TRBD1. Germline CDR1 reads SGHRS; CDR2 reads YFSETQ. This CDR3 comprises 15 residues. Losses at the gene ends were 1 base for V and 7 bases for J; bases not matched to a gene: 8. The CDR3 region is CASSLSDRGFGGYTF. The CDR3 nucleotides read TGCGCCAGCAGCTTGTCGGACAGGGGCTTCGGTGGCTACACCTTC.

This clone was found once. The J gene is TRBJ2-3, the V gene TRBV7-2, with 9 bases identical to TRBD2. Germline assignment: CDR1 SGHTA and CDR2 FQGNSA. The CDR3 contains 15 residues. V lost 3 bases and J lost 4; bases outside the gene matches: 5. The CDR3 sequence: CASSLGAGGADTQYF. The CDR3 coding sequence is TGTGCCAGCAGCTTGGGGGCGGGGGGGGCAGATACGCAGTATTTT.

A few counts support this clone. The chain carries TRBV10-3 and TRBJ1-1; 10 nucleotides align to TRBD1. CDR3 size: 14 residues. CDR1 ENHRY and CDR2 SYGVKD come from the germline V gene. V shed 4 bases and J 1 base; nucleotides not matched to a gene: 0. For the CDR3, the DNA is TGTGCCATCAGTGGACAGGGGGCGAACACTGAAGCTTTCTTT. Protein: CAISGQGANTEAFF.

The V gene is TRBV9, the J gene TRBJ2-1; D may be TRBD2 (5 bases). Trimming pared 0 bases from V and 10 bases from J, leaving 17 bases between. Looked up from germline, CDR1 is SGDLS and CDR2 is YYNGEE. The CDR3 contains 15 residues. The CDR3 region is CASSVAGLPYGEQFF. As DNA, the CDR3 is TGTGCCAGCAGCGTAGCAGGACTTCCCTACGGGGAGCAGTTCTTC.

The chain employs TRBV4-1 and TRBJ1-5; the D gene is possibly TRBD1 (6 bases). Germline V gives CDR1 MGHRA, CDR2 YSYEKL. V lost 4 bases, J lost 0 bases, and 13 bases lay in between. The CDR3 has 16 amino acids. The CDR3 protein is CASSPNTGFSNQPQHF. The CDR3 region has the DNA TGCGCCAGCAGCCCTAACACAGGGTTTAGCAATCAGCCCCAGCATTTT.

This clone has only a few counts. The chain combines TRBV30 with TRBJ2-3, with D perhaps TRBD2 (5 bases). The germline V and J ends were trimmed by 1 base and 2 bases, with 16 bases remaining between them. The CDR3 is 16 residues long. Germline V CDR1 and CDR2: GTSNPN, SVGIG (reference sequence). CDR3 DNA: TGTGCCTGGAGTGCCACTATTAACGGGAACACAGATACGCAGTATTTT. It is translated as CAWSATINGNTDTQYF.

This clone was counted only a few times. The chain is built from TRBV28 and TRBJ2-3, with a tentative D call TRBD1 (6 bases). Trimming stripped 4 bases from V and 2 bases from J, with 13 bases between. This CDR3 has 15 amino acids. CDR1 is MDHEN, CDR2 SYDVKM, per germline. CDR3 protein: CASSWNRVSTDTQYF. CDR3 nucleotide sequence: TGTGCCAGCAGTTGGAACAGGGTATCCACAGATACGCAGTATTTT.

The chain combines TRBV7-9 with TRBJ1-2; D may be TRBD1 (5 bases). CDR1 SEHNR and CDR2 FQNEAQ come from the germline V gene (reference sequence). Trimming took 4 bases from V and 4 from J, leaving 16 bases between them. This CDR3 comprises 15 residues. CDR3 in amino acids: CASSSLQGVGYGYTF. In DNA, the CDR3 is TGTGCCAGCAGCTCTCTCCAAGGGGTGGGCTATGGCTACACCTTC.

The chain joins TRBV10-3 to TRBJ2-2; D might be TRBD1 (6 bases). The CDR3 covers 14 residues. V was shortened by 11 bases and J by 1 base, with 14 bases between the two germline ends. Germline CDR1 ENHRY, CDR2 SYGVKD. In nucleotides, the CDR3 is TGTGCCGCTGAAACAGGGCTGAACACCGGGGAGCTGTTTTTT. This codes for CAAETGLNTGELFF.

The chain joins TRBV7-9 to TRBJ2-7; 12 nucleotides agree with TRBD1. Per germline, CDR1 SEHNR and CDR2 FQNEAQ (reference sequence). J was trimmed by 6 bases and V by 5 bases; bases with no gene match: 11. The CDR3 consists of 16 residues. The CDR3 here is CASSPRVGQGAREQYF. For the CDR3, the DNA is TGTGCCAGCAGCCCCCGGGTGGGACAGGGGGCGCGCGAGCAGTACTTC.

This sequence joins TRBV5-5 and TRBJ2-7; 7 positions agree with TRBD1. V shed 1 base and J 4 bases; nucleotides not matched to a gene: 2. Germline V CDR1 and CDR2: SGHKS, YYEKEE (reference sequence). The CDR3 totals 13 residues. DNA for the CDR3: TGTGCCAGCAGCTTGCAGGGGGTTTACGAGCAGTACTTC. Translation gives CASSLQGVYEQYF.

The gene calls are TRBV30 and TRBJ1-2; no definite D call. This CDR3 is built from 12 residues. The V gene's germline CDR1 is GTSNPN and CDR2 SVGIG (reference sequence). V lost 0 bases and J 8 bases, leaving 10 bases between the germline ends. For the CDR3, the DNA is TGTGCCTGGAGTGTACTATCTGGGGGCTACACCTTC. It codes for CAWSVLSGGYTF.

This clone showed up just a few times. The CDR3 region is CASSPWDSGNTGELFF. In DNA, the CDR3 is TGTGCCAGCAGCCCCTGGGACAGCGGTAACACCGGGGAGCTGTTTTTT. The chain links TRBV11-3 to TRBJ2-2; 7 bases match TRBD1. The CDR3 is made up of 16 amino acids. V lost 5 bases and J lost 2; bases outside the gene matches: 8. CDR1 is SGHNT, CDR2 YENEEA, per germline.

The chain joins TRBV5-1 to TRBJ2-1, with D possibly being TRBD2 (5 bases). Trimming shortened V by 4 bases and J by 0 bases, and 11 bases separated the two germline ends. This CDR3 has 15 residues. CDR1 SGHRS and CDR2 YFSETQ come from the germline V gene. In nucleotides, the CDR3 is TGCGCCAGCAGCGACGACACTAGCTCCTACAATGAGCAGTTCTTC. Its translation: CASSDDTSSYNEQFF.

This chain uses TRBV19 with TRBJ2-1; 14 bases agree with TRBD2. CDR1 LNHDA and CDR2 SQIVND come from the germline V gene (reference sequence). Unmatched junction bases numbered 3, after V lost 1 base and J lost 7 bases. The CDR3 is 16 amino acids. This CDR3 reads CASSIGTSGRINEQFF. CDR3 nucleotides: TGTGCCAGTAGTATAGGGACTAGCGGGAGGATTAATGAGCAGTTCTTC.

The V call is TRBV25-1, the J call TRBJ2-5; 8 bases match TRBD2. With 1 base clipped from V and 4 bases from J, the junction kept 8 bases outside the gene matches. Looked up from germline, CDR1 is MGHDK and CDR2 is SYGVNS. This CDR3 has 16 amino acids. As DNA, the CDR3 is TGTGCCAGCAGTGAATCGGCGGGAGGACGACGAGAGACCCAGTACTTC. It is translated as CASSESAGGRRETQYF.

In DNA, the CDR3 is TGTGCCAGCAGCCCCGGGGGGTATAGCAATCAGCCCCAGCATTTT. As protein: CASSPGGYSNQPQHF. The chain recombines TRBV7-2 with TRBJ1-5, with D tentatively TRBD1 (5 bases). Germline CDR1 reads SGHTA; CDR2 reads FQGNSA. V dropped 5 bases and J dropped 0 bases, with 11 bases sitting between them. This CDR3 has 15 residues. The full variable domain, in which reference TRBV7-2 and TRBJ1-5 provide the parts outside the CDR3, is GAGVSQSPSNKVTEKGKDVELRCDPISGHTALYWYRQSLGQGLEFLIYFQGNSAPDKSGLPSDRFSAERTGGSVSTLTIQRTQQEDSAVYLCASSPGGYSNQPQHFGDGTRLSIL.

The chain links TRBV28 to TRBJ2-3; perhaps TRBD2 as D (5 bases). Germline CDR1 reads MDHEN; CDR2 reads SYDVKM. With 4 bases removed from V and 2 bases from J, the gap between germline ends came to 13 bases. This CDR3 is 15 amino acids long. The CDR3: CASSSFREVTDTQYF. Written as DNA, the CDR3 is TGTGCCAGCAGTTCCTTCCGGGAAGTCACAGATACGCAGTATTTT.

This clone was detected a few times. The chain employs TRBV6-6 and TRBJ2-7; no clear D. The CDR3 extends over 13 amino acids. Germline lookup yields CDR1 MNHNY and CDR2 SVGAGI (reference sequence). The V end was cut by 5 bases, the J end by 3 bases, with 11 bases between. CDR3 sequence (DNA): TGTGCCAGCAGTCTAATTTACGACTACGAGCAGTACTTC. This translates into CASSLIYDYEQYF.

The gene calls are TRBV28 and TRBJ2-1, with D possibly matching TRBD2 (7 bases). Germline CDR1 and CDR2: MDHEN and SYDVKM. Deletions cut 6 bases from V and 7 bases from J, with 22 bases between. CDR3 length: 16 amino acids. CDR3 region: CASRQVGRRGGNEQFF. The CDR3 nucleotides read TGTGCCAGCAGACAGGTGGGACGAAGGGGGGGGAATGAGCAGTTCTTC.

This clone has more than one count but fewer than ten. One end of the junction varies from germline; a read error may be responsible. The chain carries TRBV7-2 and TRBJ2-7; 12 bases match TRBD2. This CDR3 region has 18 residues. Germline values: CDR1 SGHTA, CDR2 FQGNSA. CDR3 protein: CASTLTSGGRGGSYEQYF. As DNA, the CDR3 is TGTGCCAGCACCTTAACTAGCGGGGGGCGAGGGGGCAGCTACGAGCAGTACTTC.

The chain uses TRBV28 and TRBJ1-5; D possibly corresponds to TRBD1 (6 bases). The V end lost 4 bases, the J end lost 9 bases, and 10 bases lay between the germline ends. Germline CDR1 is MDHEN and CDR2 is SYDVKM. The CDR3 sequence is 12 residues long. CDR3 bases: TGTGCCAGCAGTTCACAGGGACCGCCCCAGCATTTT. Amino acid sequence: CASSSQGPPQHF.

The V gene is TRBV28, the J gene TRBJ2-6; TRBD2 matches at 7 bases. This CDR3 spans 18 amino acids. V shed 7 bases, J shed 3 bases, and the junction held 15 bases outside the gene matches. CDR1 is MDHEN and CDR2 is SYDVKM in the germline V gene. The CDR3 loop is CASMGGEEGSYGANVLTF. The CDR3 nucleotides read TGTGCCAGCATGGGGGGGGAGGAGGGTTCGTATGGGGCCAACGTCCTGACTTTC. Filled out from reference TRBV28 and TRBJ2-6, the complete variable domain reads DVKVTQSSRYLVKRTGEKVFLECVQDMDHENMFWYRQDPGLGLRLIYFSYDVKMKEKGDIPEGYSVSREKKERFSLILESASTNQTSMYLCASMGGEEGSYGANVLTFGAGSRLTVL.